The 30 T cell receptor beta chains presented below share a single source sample, sequenced in a study of graft-versus-host responses after intestinal transplantation. These receptors have no identified antigens. Some clones are missing from TCRdb's copy, which holds only in-frame ones; the method was immunoSEQ multiplex PCR. Among more than 95,000 clones, roughly nine tenths were seen once, and the ten largest hold approximately 0.97%. The source was unstimulated CD4+ T cells sorted from spleen or lymph node cells, collected before intestinal transplant. The receptors derive from a human donor who received an intestinal transplant.

This chain links TRBV5-4 with TRBJ2-3; TRBD2 agrees at 7 bases. Trimming cost V 2 bases and J 0 bases; bases outside gene matches: 9. The CDR3 has 17 amino acids. Germline assignment: CDR1 SGHNT and CDR2 YYREEE (reference sequence). CDR3 region: CASSFSSSGTSTDTQYF. The DNA of the CDR3 is TGTGCCAGCAGCTTCTCCTCCAGCGGGACTAGCACAGATACGCAGTATTTT.

This chain uses TRBV6-5 with TRBJ1-5; 7 nucleotides line up with TRBD1. This CDR3 has 12 residues. The germline V gene encodes CDR1 MNHEY and CDR2 SVGAGI. The J segment lost 7 bases and the V segment lost 5 bases, leaving 2 bases of the junction unmatched. The CDR3 sequence is CASSDRDQPQHF. The CDR3 nucleotides are TGTGCCAGCAGTGACAGGGACCAGCCCCAGCATTTT.

The gene calls are TRBV6-1 and TRBJ1-5; D gene uncertain. V was pared by 7 bases and J by 7 bases, with 14 bases between. This CDR3 contains 13 residues. CDR1 MNHNS and CDR2 SASEGT come from the germline V gene. The CDR3 sequence is CASTSGLAQPQHF. The CDR3 nucleotides read TGTGCCAGCACATCTGGGCTTGCGCAGCCCCAGCATTTT.

This clone was recorded only once. V gene TRBV20-1 combines with J gene TRBJ1-2; D gene uncertain. Between the trimmed V and J ends, which lost 6 bases and 10 bases, there was a span of 12 bases. The CDR3 loop spans 10 amino acids. From germline, CDR1 is DFQATT and CDR2 SNEGSKA (reference sequence). CDR3 in amino acids: CSATSEAYTF. The CDR3, as DNA: TGCAGTGCCACTTCGGAGGCCTACACCTTC.

The rearrangement links TRBV29-1 to TRBJ2-5; 7 nucleotides agree with TRBD1. With V trimmed by 7 bases and J by 11 bases, 7 bases remained unmatched. Germline values: CDR1 SQVTM, CDR2 ANQGSEA. The CDR3 spans 10 residues. The CDR3 DNA sequence: TGCAGCGCCGGACAGGCGTTTCAGTACTTC. Its protein product is CSAGQAFQYF.

The chain links TRBV12-5 to TRBJ2-3; 11 positions match TRBD2. CDR1 is LGHNT, CDR2 FRNRAP, per germline. The CDR3 runs 15 residues. V shed 1 base and J 6 bases; nucleotides not matched to a gene: 3. The CDR3 sequence: CASGLGRLAGDTQYF. The CDR3 DNA sequence: TGTGCTAGTGGTTTGGGGCGACTAGCGGGGGATACGCAGTATTTT.

This chain joins TRBV27 and TRBJ2-2; 9 nucleotides line up with TRBD1. Germline loops: CDR1 MNHEY, CDR2 SMNVEV (reference sequence). Trimming at V came to 3 bases and at J to 2 bases, leaving 7 bases not matched to a gene. This CDR3 has 17 amino acids. In DNA, the CDR3 is TGTGCCAGCAGTTTGGGGACAGGGAGATTAAACACCGGGGAGCTGTTTTTT. Its translation is CASSLGTGRLNTGELFF.

The sample holds a few counts of this clone. The CDR3 DNA reads TGCGCCAGCAGCTTGGTGGGTACCTCCTATAATTCACCCCTCCACTTT. Protein sequence: CASSLVGTSYNSPLHF. This chain joins TRBV5-1 and TRBJ1-6; D is unresolved. The CDR3 totals 16 residues. Germline lookup yields CDR1 SGHRS and CDR2 YFSETQ. The germline V and J ends were trimmed by 0 bases and 0 bases, with 7 bases remaining between them. Full variable domain (missing parts from reference TRBV5-1 and TRBJ1-6): KAGVTQTPRYLIKTRGQQVTLSCSPISGHRSVSWYQQTPGQGLQFLFEYFSETQRNKGNFPGRFSGRQFSNSRSEMNVSTLELGDSALYLCASSLVGTSYNSPLHFGNGTRLTVT.

V usage is TRBV14 and J usage is TRBJ2-2; 7 bases are shared with TRBD2. The CDR3 length is 14 residues. The germline V gene encodes CDR1 SGHDN and CDR2 FVKESK. V lost 4 bases, J lost 11 bases, and 10 bases stayed unmatched. CDR3 nucleotides: TGTGCCAGCAGCCCCCGTCCGTGGGGGGGAGAGCTGTTTTTT. This translates into CASSPRPWGGELFF.

The chain uses TRBV6-5 and TRBJ2-7; 7 bases line up with TRBD2. Germline loops: CDR1 MNHEY, CDR2 SVGAGI. The V and J ends lost 10 bases and 3 bases, in that order; junction bases with no gene match: 12. The CDR3 contains 14 residues. The CDR3 sequence is CATRASGLDYEQYF. CDR3 coding DNA: TGTGCCACCCGGGCTAGCGGCCTAGACTACGAGCAGTACTTC.

This chain connects TRBV6-4 to TRBJ1-3; 9 bases are a match to TRBD1. This CDR3 region has 17 residues. The germline CDR1 and CDR2 sequences are MRHNA and SNTAGT. Unmatched junction bases numbered 5, after V lost 2 bases and J lost 0 bases. The CDR3: CASSDGQGSPSGNTIYF. The CDR3 DNA follows: TGTGCCAGCAGTGACGGACAGGGGAGCCCCTCTGGAAACACCATATATTTT.

V is TRBV10-2 and J is TRBJ2-5; the match to TRBD2 covers 9 bases. Germline CDR1 WSHSY, CDR2 SAAADI. This CDR3 has 13 residues. V dropped 3 bases and J dropped 5; count of bases not matched to a gene: 1. CDR3 region: CASSESGRETQYF. Here the CDR3 DNA reads TGCGCCAGCAGTGAAAGCGGGAGGGAGACCCAGTACTTC.

The chain couples TRBV5-1 to TRBJ2-5; either TRBD1 or TRBD2 may fit D (5 bases each). CDR3 length: 17 amino acids. The V gene lost 3 bases and the J gene lost 4 bases, with 22 bases spanning the gap. Germline V gives CDR1 SGHRS, CDR2 YFSETQ. The CDR3 reads CASSWGPGQGGRETQYF. CDR3 DNA: TGCGCCAGCAGCTGGGGCCCCGGCCAGGGTGGGAGAGAGACCCAGTACTTC.

The chain combines TRBV5-1 with TRBJ1-4, with 9 bases lining up with TRBD1. The CDR3 covers 18 residues. V gave up 0 bases and J gave up 8 bases; unmatched junction bases: 14. In germline, CDR1 is SGHRS, CDR2 YFSETQ. This CDR3 is CASSLGTIPGQGNEKLFF. The CDR3 DNA follows: TGCGCCAGCAGCTTGGGTACGATACCGGGACAGGGCAACGAAAAACTGTTTTTT.

The chain couples TRBV7-6 to TRBJ1-3; tentative D call: TRBD1 (6 bases). V was pared by 4 bases and J by 2 bases, with 9 bases between. Germline V CDR1 and CDR2: SGHVS, FNYEAQ. The CDR3 runs 14 residues. As DNA, the CDR3 is TGTGCCAGCAGCTCTGGACAGCCTGGAAACACCATATATTTT. As protein: CASSSGQPGNTIYF.

The genes are TRBV6-5 and TRBJ2-7; 8 bases are a match to TRBD1. Germline V gene lookup returns CDR1 MNHEY and CDR2 SVGAGI. This CDR3 is built from 15 residues. V shed 7 bases, J shed 1 base, and the junction held 9 bases outside the gene matches. Here the CDR3 DNA reads TGTGCCAGCATGTTTGGACAGGGTTCATCCTACGAGCAGTACTTC. It is translated as CASMFGQGSSYEQYF.

The chain employs TRBV30 and TRBJ2-7; TRBD1 aligns across 7 bases. The V and J ends lost 5 bases and 2 bases, in that order; junction bases with no gene match: 6. The CDR3 is made up of 13 amino acids. Germline CDR1 GTSNPN, CDR2 SVGIG (reference sequence). DNA of the CDR3: TGTGCCTGGGAGACAGGGCCCACCTACGAGCAGTACTTC. As protein: CAWETGPTYEQYF. The variable domain in full, with the rest retrieved from reference TRBV30 and TRBJ2-7, is SQTIHQWPATLVQPVGSPLSLECTVEGTSNPNLYWYRQAAGRGLQLLFYSVGIGQISSEVPQNLSASRPQDRQFILSSKKLLLSDSGFYLCAWETGPTYEQYFGPGTRLTVT.

The chain joins TRBV10-3 to TRBJ1-3; unclear D gene. This CDR3 contains 13 residues. The V gene lost 2 bases and the J gene lost 3 bases, with 5 bases spanning the gap. Germline loops: CDR1 ENHRY, CDR2 SYGVKD. The CDR3 loop is CAISETGGNTIYF. The CDR3 bases are TGTGCCATCAGTGAGACTGGTGGAAACACCATATATTTT.

The CDR3 DNA sequence: TGTGCCAGCAGCAAAGGACACAGGGAATCTTCGAGCTATGGCTACACCTTC. It is translated as CASSKGHRESSSYGYTF. The chain employs TRBV21-1 and TRBJ1-2; TRBD1 is the table's D call and was not checked against the DNA. TRBV21-1 is designated a pseudogene. CDR3 length equals 17 residues.

The chain carries TRBV5-6 and TRBJ1-1; D is ambiguous. The CDR3 runs 12 residues. Trimming removed 0 bases from V and 10 bases from J, with 10 bases in between. CDR1 and CDR2 from the germline V gene are SGHDT and YYEEEE. The CDR3 is CASSLAMEVAFF. CDR3 sequence (DNA): TGTGCCAGCAGCTTGGCCATGGAGGTAGCTTTCTTT.

The genes are TRBV4-1 and TRBJ1-6; no clear D gene. V was shortened by 2 bases and J by 7 bases, with 12 bases between the two germline ends. CDR3 size: 15 residues. Germline V gene data show CDR1 as MGHRA and CDR2 as YSYEKL. This CDR3 reads CASSQSPLQNSPLHF. The DNA for the CDR3 is TGCGCCAGCAGCCAAAGTCCCTTACAAAATTCACCCCTCCACTTT.

CDR3 DNA sequence: TGTGCCAGCAGCTTGGACAGTAGCAATCAGCCCCAGCATTTT. It yields the protein CASSLDSSNQPQHF. The V and J genes are TRBV5-6 and TRBJ1-5; D gene unclear. The length of the CDR3 is 14 residues. V gave up 0 bases and J gave up 0 bases, with 4 bases separating them. Germline lookup yields CDR1 SGHDT and CDR2 YYEEEE.

V and J are TRBV7-3 and TRBJ2-2, with 8 bases fitting TRBD2. V lost 2 bases to trimming and J lost 5 bases; unmatched junction nucleotides: 4. Germline CDR1 SGHTA, CDR2 FQGTGA. The CDR3 has 15 amino acids. Here the CDR3 reads CASSLAGGRTGELFF. As DNA, the CDR3 is TGTGCCAGCAGCTTAGCGGGGGGACGGACCGGGGAGCTGTTTTTT.

This chain links TRBV5-7 with TRBJ1-3, with D perhaps TRBD1 (6 bases). TRBV5-7 is annotated as an ORF whose role is uncertain. Trimming left V 3 bases short and J 3 bases short, with 7 bases between. CDR3 length: 13 residues. The CDR3, as DNA: TGTGCCAGCAGCTCGACAGGTGGAAACACCATATATTTT. It encodes CASSSTGGNTIYF.

In the case of this clone: Its ends do not fully match the called genes, so a read error is possible. The chain recombines TRBV7-9 with TRBJ2-3, with D perhaps given as TRBD1 or TRBD2 (6 bases each). The germline CDR1 and CDR2 sequences are SEHNR and FQNEAQ (reference sequence). The length of the CDR3 is 17 residues. The CDR3 region is CSSSLAPRGARADTQYF. The CDR3 nucleotides are TGTTCCAGCAGCTTAGCCCCAAGGGGGGCGCGTGCAGATACGCAGTATTTT.

CDR3 residues: CASSQSDRENGYTF. CDR3 nucleotide sequence: TGTGCCAGCAGCCAAAGTGACAGGGAAAATGGCTACACCTTC. This chain connects TRBV4-2 to TRBJ1-2; 7 nucleotides agree with TRBD1. Germline trimming cut 2 bases from V and 6 bases from J; bases unmatched to any gene: 6. Germline CDR1 reads LGHNA; CDR2 reads YNFKEQ. This CDR3 is built from 14 residues.

The gene calls are TRBV5-1 and TRBJ1-1; 9 bases line up with TRBD1. From germline, CDR1 is SGHRS and CDR2 YFSETQ. The J segment lost 1 base and the V segment lost 6 bases, leaving 7 bases of the junction unmatched. CDR3 size: 15 residues. CDR3 region: CASTRQGVTNTEAFF. For the CDR3, the DNA is TGCGCCAGCACCCGACAGGGGGTAACGAACACTGAAGCTTTCTTT.

This clone was observed a single time. The chain has TRBV10-3 and TRBJ2-2; TRBD2 might be the D (5 bases). Trimming removed 6 bases from V and 3 bases from J, with 11 bases in between. The CDR3 has 14 amino acids. Germline CDR1 and CDR2: ENHRY and SYGVKD. The CDR3 reads CAIRPRSDTGELFF. The CDR3 DNA reads as TGTGCCATCAGACCCCGTAGCGACACCGGGGAGCTGTTTTTT.

The rearrangement joins TRBV18 to TRBJ2-7; D gene uncertain. In germline, CDR1 is KGHSH, CDR2 LQKENI. Trimming took off 3 bases at V and 2 bases at J, with 11 bases between the two ends. CDR3 size: 14 residues. CDR3 loop: CASSPATPPYEQYF. CDR3 sequence (DNA): TGTGCCAGCTCACCCGCGACCCCGCCCTACGAGCAGTACTTC.

CDR3 coding DNA: TGTGCCAGCAGTTACTCCCCGACGCGGGGCTACACCTTC. Protein: CASSYSPTRGYTF. This sequence joins TRBV6-6 and TRBJ1-2, with D unclear. With 0 bases removed from V and 8 bases from J, the gap between germline ends came to 10 bases. Germline CDR1 reads MNHNY; CDR2 reads SVGAGI (reference sequence). This CDR3 has 13 residues.